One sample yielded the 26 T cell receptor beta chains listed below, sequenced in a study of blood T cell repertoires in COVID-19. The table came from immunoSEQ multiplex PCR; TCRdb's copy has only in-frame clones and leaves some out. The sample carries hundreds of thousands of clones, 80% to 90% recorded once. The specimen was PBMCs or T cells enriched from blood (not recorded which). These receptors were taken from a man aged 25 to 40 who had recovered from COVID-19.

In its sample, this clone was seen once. The CDR3 bases are TGCGCCAGCAGCTCGAACGGTGATGGCTACACCTTC. Encoded protein: CASSSNGDGYTF. This rearrangement joins TRBV5-1 to TRBJ1-2, with no clear D. CDR1 SGHRS and CDR2 YFSETQ come from the germline V gene. Trimming removed 3 bases at V and 6 bases at J, with 9 bases between. This CDR3 has 12 amino acids. The full variable domain, with the rest looked up from reference TRBV5-1 and TRBJ1-2, is KAGVTQTPRYLIKTRGQQVTLSCSPISGHRSVSWYQQTPGQGLQFLFEYFSETQRNKGNFPGRFSGRQFSNSRSEMNVSTLELGDSALYLCASSSNGDGYTFGSGTRLTVV.

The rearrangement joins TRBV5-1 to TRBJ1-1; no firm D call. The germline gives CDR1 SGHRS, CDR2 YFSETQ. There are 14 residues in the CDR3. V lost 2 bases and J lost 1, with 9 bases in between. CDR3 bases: TGCGCCAGCAGCTTTTATTCAGGGAACACTGAAGCTTTCTTT. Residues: CASSFYSGNTEAFF.

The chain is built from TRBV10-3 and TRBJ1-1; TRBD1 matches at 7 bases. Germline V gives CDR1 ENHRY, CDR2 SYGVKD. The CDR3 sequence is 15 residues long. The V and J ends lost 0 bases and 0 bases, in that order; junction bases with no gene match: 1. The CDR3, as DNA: TGTGCCATCAGTGAGTCGGGACAGATGAACACTGAAGCTTTCTTT. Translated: CAISESGQMNTEAFF.

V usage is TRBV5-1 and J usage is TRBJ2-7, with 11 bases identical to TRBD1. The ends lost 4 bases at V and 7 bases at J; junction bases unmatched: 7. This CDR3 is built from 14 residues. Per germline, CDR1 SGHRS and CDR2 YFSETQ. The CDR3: CASSARDRGYEQYF. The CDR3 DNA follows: TGCGCCAGCAGCGCCCGGGACAGGGGGTATGAGCAGTACTTC.

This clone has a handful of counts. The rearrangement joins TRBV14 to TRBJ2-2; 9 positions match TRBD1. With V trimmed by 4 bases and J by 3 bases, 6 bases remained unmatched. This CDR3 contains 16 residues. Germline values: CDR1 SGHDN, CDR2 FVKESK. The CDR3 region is CASSPIQGADTGELFF. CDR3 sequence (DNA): TGTGCCAGCAGCCCGATACAGGGGGCGGACACCGGGGAGCTGTTTTTT.

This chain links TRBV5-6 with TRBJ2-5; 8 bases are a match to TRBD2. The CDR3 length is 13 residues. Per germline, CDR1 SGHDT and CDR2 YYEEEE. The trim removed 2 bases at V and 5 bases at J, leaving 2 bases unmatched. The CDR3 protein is CASSFGTSETQYF. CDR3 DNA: TGTGCCAGCAGCTTCGGGACTAGTGAGACCCAGTACTTC.

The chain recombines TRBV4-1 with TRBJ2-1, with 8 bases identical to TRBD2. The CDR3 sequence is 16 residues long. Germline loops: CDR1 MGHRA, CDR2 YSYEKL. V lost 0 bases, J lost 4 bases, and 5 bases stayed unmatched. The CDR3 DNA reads TGCGCCAGCAGCCAAGATCCGGCTAGCGGGTACAATGAGCAGTTCTTC. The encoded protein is CASSQDPASGYNEQFF.

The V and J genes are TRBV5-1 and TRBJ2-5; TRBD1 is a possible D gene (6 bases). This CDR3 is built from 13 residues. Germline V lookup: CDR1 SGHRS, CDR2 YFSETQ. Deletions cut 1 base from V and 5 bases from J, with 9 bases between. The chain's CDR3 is CASSLMRGETQYF. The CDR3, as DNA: TGCGCCAGCAGCTTGATGAGGGGGGAGACCCAGTACTTC.

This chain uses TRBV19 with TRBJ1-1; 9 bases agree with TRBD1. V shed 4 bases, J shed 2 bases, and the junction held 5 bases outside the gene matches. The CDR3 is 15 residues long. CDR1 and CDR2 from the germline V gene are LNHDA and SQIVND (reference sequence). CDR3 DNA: TGTGCCAGTAGTACTTCGGACAGGGGCAACACTGAAGCTTTCTTT. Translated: CASSTSDRGNTEAFF.

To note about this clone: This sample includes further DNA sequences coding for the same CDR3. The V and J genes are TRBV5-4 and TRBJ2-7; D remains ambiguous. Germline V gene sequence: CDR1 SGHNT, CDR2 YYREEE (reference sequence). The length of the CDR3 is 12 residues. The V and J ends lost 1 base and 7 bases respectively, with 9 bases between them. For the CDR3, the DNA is TGTGCCAGCAGCTTGTTACTAAATGAGCAGTACTTC. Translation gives CASSLLLNEQYF.

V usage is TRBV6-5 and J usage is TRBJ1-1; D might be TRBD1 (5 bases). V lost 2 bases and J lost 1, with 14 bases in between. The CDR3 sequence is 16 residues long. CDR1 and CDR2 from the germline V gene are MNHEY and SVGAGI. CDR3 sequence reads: CASSYHRQNRNTEAFF. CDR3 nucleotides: TGTGCCAGCAGTTACCATCGACAGAATAGGAACACTGAAGCTTTCTTT.

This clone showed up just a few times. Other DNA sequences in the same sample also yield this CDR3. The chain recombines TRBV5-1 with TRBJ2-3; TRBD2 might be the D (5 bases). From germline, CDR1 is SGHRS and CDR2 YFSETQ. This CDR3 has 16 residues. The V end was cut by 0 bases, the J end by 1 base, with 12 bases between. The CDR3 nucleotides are TGCGCCAGCAGCTTGGGTTCCAGCGGAGGCACAGATACGCAGTATTTT. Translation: CASSLGSSGGTDTQYF.

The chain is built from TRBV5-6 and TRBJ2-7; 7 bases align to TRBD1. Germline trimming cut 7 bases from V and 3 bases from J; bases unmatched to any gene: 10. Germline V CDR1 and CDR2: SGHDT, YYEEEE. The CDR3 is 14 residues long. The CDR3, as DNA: TGTGCCAGCTCGGACACGACAGGGTTCTACGAGCAGTACTTC. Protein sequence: CASSDTTGFYEQYF.

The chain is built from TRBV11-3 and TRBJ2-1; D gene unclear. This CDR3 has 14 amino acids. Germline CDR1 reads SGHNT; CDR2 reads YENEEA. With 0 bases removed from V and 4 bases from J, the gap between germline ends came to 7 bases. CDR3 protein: CASSLDAVYNEQFF. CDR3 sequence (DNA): TGTGCCAGCAGCTTAGATGCAGTATACAATGAGCAGTTCTTC.

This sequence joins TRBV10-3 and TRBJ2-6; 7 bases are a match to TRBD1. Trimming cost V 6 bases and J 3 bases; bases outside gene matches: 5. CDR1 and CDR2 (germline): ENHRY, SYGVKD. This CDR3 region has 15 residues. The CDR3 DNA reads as TGTGCCATCAGCGAAACAGGGGATGGGGCCAACGTCCTGACTTTC. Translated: CAISETGDGANVLTF.

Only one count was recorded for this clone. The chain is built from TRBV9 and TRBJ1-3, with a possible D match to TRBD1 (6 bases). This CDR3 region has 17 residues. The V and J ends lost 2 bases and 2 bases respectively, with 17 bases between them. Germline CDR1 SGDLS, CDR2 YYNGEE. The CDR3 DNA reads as TGTGCCAGCAGCGTCCGGGACATACCATATCCTGGAAACACCATATATTTT. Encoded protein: CASSVRDIPYPGNTIYF.

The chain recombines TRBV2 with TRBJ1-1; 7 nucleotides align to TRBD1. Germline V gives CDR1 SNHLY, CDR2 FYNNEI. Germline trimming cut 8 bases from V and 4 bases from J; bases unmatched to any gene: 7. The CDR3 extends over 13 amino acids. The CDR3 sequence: CASRGTDGTEAFF. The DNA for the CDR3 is TGTGCCAGCCGGGGGACAGACGGCACTGAAGCTTTCTTT. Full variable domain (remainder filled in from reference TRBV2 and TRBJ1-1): EPEVTQTPSHQVTQMGQEVILRCVPISNHLYFYWYRQILGQKVEFLVSFYNNEISEKSEIFDDQFSVERPDGSNFTLKIRSTKLEDSAMYFCASRGTDGTEAFFGQGTRLTVV.

This CDR3 is CASRSTGSGTEAFF. CDR3 sequence (DNA): TGTGCCAGTAGGTCGACAGGGAGTGGAACTGAAGCTTTCTTT. V is TRBV19 and J is TRBJ1-1; the match to TRBD1 covers 7 bases. The CDR3 has 14 residues. CDR1 is LNHDA and CDR2 is SQIVND in the germline V gene (reference sequence). Germline trimming cut 6 bases from V and 5 bases from J; bases unmatched to any gene: 9.

CDR3 sequence (DNA): TGTGCCAGCAGTCCCGCCCGCCGGGAGGGTATCGTAAAGCAGCCCCAGCATTTT. This translates into CASSPARREGIVKQPQHF. The V call is TRBV21-1, the J call TRBJ1-5. TRBV21-1 is an annotated pseudogene. The length of the CDR3 is 18 residues.

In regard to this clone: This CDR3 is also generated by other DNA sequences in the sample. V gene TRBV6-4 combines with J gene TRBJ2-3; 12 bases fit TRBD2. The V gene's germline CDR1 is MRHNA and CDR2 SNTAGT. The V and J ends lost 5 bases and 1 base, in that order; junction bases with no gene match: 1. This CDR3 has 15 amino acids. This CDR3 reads CASSRTSGGTDTQYF. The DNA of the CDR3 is TGTGCCAGCAGTCGGACTAGCGGGGGCACAGATACGCAGTATTTT.

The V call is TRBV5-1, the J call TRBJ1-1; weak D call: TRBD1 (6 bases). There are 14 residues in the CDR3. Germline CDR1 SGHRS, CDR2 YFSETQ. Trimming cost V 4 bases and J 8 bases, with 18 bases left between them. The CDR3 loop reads CASSPRGGQVEAFF. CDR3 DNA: TGCGCCAGCAGCCCCAGGGGCGGTCAAGTAGAAGCTTTCTTT.

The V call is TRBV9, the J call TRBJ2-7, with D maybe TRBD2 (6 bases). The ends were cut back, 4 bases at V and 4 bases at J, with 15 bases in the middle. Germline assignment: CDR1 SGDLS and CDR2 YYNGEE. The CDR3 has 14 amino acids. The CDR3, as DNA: TGTGCCAGCAGCCCTACAACTAGCTTTTACGAGCAGTACTTC. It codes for CASSPTTSFYEQYF.

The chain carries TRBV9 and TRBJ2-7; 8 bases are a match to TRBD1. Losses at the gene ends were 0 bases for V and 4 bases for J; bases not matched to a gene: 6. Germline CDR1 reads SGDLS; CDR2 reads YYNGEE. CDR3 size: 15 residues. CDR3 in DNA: TGTGCCAGCAGCGTAGCCGGCAGGGGGCAATACGAGCAGTACTTC. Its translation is CASSVAGRGQYEQYF.

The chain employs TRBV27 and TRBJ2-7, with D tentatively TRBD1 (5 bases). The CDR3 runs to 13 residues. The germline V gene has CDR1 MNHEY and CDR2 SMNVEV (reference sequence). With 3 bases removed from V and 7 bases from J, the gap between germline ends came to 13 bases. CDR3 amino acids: CASSFRDSREQYF. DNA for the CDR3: TGTGCCAGCAGTTTCAGGGATTCGCGAGAGCAGTACTTC.

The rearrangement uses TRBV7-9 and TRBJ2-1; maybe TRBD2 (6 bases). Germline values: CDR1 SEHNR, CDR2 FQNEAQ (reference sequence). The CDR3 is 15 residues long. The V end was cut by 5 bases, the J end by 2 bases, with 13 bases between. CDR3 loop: CASSLSGGTYNEQFF. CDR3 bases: TGTGCCAGCAGCCTCTCGGGCGGGACCTACAATGAGCAGTTCTTC.

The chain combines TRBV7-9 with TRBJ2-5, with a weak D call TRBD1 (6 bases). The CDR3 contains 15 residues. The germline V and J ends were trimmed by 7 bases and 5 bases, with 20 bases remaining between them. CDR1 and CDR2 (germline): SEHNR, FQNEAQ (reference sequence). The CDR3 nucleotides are TGTGCCAGCAATTTAGGGCAGGGGCTTGGCGAGACCCAGTACTTC. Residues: CASNLGQGLGETQYF.